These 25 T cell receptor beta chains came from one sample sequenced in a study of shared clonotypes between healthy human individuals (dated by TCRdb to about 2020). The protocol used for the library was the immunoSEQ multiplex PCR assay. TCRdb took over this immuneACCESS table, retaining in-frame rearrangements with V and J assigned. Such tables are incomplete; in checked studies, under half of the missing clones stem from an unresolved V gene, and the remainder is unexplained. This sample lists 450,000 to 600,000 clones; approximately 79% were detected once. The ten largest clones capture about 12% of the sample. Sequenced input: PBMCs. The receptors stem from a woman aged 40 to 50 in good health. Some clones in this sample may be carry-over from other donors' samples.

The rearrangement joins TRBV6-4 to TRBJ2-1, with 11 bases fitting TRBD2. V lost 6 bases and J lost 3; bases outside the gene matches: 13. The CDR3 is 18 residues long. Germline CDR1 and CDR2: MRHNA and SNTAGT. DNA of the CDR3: TGTGCCAGCAGCCTACTAGCGGGAGCCCTCGGTCTCTACAATGAGCAGTTCTTC. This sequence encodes CASSLLAGALGLYNEQFF.

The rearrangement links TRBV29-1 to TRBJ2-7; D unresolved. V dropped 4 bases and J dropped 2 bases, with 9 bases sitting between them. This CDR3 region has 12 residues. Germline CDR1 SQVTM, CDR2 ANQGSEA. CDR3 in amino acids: CSVVGQPYEQYF. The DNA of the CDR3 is TGCAGCGTTGTGGGCCAGCCCTACGAGCAGTACTTC.

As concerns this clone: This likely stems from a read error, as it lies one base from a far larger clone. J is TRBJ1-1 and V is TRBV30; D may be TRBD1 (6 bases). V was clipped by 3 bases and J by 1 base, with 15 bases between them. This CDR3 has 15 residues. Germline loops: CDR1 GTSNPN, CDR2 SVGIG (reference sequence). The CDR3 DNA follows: TGTGCCTGGAGCCTTGGACAGAAAAGGAACACTGAAGCTTTCTTT. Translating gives CAWSLGQKRNTEAFF. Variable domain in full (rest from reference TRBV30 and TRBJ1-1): SQTIHQWPATLVQPVGSPLSLECTVEGTSNPNLYWYRQAAGRGLQLLFYSVGIGQISSEVPQNLSASRPQDRQFILSSKKLLLSDSGFYLCAWSLGQKRNTEAFFGQGTRLTVV.

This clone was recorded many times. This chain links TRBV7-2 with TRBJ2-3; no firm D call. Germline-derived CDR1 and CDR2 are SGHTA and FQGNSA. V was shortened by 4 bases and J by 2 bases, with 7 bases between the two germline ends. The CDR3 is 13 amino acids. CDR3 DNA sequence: TGTGCCAGCAGCTCCCCTAACACAGATACGCAGTATTTT. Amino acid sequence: CASSSPNTDTQYF. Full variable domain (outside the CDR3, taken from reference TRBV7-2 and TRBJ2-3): GAGVSQSPSNKVTEKGKDVELRCDPISGHTALYWYRQSLGQGLEFLIYFQGNSAPDKSGLPSDRFSAERTGGSVSTLTIQRTQQEDSAVYLCASSSPNTDTQYFGPGTRLTVL.

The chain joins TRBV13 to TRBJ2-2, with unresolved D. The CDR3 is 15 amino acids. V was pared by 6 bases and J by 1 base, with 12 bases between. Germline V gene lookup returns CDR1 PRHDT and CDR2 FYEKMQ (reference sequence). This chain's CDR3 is CASSHLTENTGELFF. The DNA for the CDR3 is TGTGCCAGCAGTCACTTGACTGAGAACACCGGGGAGCTGTTTTTT.

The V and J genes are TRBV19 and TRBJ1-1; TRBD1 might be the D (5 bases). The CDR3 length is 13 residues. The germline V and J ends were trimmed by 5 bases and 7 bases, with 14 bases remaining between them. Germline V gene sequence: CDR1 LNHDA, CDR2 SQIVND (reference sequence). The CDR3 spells CASSPNGAFEAFF. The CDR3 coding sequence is TGTGCCAGTAGTCCTAACGGGGCTTTTGAAGCTTTCTTT.

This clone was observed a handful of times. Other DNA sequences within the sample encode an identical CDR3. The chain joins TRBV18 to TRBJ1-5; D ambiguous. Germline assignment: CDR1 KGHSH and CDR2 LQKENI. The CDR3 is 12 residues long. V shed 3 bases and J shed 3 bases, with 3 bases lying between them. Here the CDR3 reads CASSPDNQPQHF. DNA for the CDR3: TGTGCCAGCTCACCGGACAATCAGCCCCAGCATTTT.

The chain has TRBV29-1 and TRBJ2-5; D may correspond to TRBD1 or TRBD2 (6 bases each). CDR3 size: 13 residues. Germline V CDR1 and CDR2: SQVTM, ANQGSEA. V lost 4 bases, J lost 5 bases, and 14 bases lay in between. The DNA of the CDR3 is TGCAGCGTTGCGGGGGCAGGGTGGGAGACCCAGTACTTC. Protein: CSVAGAGWETQYF.

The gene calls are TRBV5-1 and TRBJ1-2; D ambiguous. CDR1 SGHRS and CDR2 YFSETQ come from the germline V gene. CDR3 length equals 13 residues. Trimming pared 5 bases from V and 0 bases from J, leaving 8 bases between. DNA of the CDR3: TGCGCCAGCAGGGATGGGACTAACTATGGCTACACCTTC. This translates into CASRDGTNYGYTF.

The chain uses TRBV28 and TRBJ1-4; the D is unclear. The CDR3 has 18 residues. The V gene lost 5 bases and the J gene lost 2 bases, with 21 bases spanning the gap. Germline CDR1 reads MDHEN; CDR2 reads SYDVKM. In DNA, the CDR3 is TGTGCCAGCAGTCACGGGCCCTTCGGGGAGGATACTAATGAAAAACTGTTTTTT. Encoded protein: CASSHGPFGEDTNEKLFF.

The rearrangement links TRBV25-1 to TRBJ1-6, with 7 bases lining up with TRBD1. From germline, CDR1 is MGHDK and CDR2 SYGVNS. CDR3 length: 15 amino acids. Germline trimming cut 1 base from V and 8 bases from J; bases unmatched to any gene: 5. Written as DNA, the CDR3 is TGTGCCAGCAGTGAATTAGGGGGCGCATATTCACCCCTCCACTTT. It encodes CASSELGGAYSPLHF.

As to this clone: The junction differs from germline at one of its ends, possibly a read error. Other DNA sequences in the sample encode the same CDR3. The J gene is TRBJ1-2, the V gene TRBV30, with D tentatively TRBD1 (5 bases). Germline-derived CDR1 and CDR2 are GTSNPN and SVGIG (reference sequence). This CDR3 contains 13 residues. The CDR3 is CAWSTGARNGYTF. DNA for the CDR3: TGTGCCTGGTCCACCGGGGCGCGGAACGGCTACACATTC.

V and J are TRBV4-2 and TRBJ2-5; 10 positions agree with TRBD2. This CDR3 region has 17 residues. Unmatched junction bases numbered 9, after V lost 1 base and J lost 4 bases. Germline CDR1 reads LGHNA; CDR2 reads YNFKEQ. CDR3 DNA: TGTGCCAGCAGCCAAGGGGCTAGCGGGAGTCTGGGAGAGACCCAGTACTTC. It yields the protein CASSQGASGSLGETQYF.

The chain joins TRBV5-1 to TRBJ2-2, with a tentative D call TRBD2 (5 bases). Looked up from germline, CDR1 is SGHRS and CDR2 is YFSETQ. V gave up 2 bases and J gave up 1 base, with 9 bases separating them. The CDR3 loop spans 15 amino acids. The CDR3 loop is CASSFVRENTGELFF. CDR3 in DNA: TGCGCCAGCAGCTTCGTTCGGGAGAACACCGGGGAGCTGTTTTTT.

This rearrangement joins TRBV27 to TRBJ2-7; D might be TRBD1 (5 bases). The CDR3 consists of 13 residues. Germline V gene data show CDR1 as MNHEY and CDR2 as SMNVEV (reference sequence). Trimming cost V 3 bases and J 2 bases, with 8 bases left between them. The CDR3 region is CASSLVQAYEQYF. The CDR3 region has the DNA TGTGCCAGCAGTTTGGTACAGGCCTACGAGCAGTACTTC.

The CDR3 sequence: CASRKTGTIGGYTF. CDR3 coding DNA: TGTGCCAGCAGAAAGACAGGGACCATCGGTGGCTACACCTTC. The chain links TRBV6-1 to TRBJ1-2, with TRBD1 matching 7 bases. This CDR3 spans 14 amino acids. The trim removed 6 bases at V and 7 bases at J, leaving 11 bases unmatched. Germline loops: CDR1 MNHNS, CDR2 SASEGT.

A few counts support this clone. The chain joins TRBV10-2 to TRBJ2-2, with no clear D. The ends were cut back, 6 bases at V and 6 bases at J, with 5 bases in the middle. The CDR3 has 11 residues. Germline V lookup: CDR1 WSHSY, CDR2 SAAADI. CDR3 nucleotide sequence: TGCGCCAGCAGAGAGGCCGGGGAGCTGTTTTTT. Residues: CASREAGELFF.

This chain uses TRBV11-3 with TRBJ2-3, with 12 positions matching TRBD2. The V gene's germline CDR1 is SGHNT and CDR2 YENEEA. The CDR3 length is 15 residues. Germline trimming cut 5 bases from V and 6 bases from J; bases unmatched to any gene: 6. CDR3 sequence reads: CASSQLAGGRDTQYF. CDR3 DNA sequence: TGTGCCAGCAGCCAACTAGCGGGAGGCCGGGATACGCAGTATTTT.

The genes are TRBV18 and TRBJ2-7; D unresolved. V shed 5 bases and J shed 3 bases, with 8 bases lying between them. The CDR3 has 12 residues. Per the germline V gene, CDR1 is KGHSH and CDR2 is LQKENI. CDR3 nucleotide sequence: TGTGCCAGCTCATCCATGGGCTACGAGCAGTACTTC. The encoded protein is CASSSMGYEQYF.

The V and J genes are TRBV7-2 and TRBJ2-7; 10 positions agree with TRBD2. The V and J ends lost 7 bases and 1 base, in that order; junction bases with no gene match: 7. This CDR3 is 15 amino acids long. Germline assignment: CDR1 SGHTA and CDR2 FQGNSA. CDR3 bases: TGTGCCAGCACCCTAACTAGCGGGGTTTCCTACGAGCAGTACTTC. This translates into CASTLTSGVSYEQYF.

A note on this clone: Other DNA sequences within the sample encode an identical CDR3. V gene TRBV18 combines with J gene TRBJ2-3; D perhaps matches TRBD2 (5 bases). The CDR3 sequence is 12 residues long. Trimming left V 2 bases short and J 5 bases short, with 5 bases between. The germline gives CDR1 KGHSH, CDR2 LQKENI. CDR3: CASSPAGDTQYF. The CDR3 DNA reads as TGTGCCAGCTCACCAGCGGGAGATACGCAGTATTTT.

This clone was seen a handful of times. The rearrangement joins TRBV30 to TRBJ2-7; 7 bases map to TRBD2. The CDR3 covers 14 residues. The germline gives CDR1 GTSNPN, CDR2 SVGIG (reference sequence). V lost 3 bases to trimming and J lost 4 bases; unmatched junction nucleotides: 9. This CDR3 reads CAWRHPAGYYEQYF. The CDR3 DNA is TGTGCCTGGAGGCATCCAGCGGGATATTACGAGCAGTACTTC.

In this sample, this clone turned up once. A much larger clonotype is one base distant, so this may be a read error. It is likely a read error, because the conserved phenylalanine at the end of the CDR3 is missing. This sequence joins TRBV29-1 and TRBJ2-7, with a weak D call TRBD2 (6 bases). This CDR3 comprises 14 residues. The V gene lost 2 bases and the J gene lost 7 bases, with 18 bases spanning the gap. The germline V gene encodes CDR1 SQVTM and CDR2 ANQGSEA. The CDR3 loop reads CSVEKEGLRGEQYL. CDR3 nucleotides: TGCAGCGTTGAAAAGGAGGGACTCCGGGGGGAGCAGTACCTC.

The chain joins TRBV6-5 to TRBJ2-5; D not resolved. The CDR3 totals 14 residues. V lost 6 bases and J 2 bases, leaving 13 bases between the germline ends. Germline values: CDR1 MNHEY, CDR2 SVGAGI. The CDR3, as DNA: TGTGCCAGCAGACGCAACTTTCAACAAGAGACCCAGTACTTC. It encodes CASRRNFQQETQYF.

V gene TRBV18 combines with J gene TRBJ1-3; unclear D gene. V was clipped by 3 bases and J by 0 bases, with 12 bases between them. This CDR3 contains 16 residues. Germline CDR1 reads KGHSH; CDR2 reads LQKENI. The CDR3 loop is CASSPLPLASGNTIYF. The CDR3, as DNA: TGTGCCAGCTCACCGCTACCGTTAGCCTCTGGAAACACCATATATTTT. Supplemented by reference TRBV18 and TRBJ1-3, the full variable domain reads NAGVMQNPRHLVRRRGQEARLRCSPMKGHSHVYWYRQLPEEGLKFMVYLQKENIIDESGMPKERFSAEFPKEGPSILRIQQVVRGDSAAYFCASSPLPLASGNTIYFGEGSWLTVV.